This is a list of T cell receptor beta chains from one sample in a study of shared clonotypes between healthy human individuals. Only in-frame clones appear in the TCRdb table, and some are missing; sequencing was by immunoSEQ multiplex PCR. The sample comprises millions of clones, approximately 95% of which are singletons, and 0.13% rests with the top ten. The sequenced sample was naive CD4+ T cells sorted from blood. The receptors were sampled from a man aged 18 to 29 in good health. Each CDR3 is given with its conserved first and last residue. A D gene is named only where the DNA matches it firmly. Clone size, where shown, is once, few, many, or a class for clones that have expanded.

>15|once|TRBJ2-6|-|TRBV4-2
TGTGCCAGCAGCCAAGACGGCTCTGGGGCCAACGTCCTGACTTTC
CASSQDGSGANVLTF
>16|-|TRBJ1-6|TRBD1|TRBV18
TGTGCCAGCTCACCACGCCCCGACAGGGATAATTCACCCCTCCACTTT
CASSPRPDRDNSPLHF
>16|-|TRBJ2-1|TRBD2|TRBV5-1
TGCGCCAGCAGCGGGGGACTAGCGGGAAGCCTCAATGAGCAGTTCTTC
CASSGGLAGSLNEQFF
>13|once|TRBJ1-1|-|TRBV28
TGTGCCAGCAACTTCCAGACAGGAACTAAAGCTTTCTTT
CASNFQTGTKAFF
>14|-|TRBJ1-5|TRBD1|TRBV30
TGTGCCTGGAGTACTACAGGGGCTGGGCAGCCCCAGCATTTT
CAWSTTGAGQPQHF
>14|-|TRBJ2-7|TRBD1|TRBV2
TGTGCCAGCAGGGTGGAGACAGGGTTCTACGAGCAGTACTTC
CASRVETGFYEQYF
>17|-|TRBJ1-6|-|TRBV5-1
TGCGCCAGCAGCGCCGGCGGGGTAGGGGAGAGCAATTCACCCCTCCACTTT
CASSAGGVGESNSPLHF
>16|-|TRBJ1-5|TRBD1|TRBV2
TGTGCCAGCAGAACCCGGGACAGGGGATTCCATCAGCCCCAGCATTTT
CASRTRDRGFHQPQHF
>15|-|TRBJ2-1|-|TRBV6-5
TGTGCCAGCAGGCCAGGGGGCCTAGCGGGACTCGAGCAGTTCTTC
CASRPGGLAGLEQFF
>13|-|TRBJ2-7|-|TRBV30
TGTGCCTGGAGCGCCGGGACTTTATACGAGCAGTACTTC
CAWSAGTLYEQYF
>14|-|TRBJ2-7|TRBD1|TRBV28
TGTGCCAGCAGTGATACAGGGGGCCTCCTCGAGCAGTACTTC
CASSDTGGLLEQYF
>14|-|TRBJ1-1|-|TRBV6-5
TGTGCCAGCAGTTTAGGACACGGAAGTCCTGAAGCTTTCTTT
CASSLGHGSPEAFF
>10|many|TRBJ2-3|-|TRBV20-1
TGCAGTGCTTACCACGATACGCAGTATTTT
CSAYHDTQYF
>16|-|TRBJ2-3|TRBD1|TRBV5-6
TGTGCCAGCAGCTTGGCGACAGGGGGCGGCACAGATACGCAGTATTTT
CASSLATGGGTDTQYF
>12|-|TRBJ2-7|-|TRBV2
TGTGCCAGCGCCGGAACCTCCTACGAGCAGTACTTC
CASAGTSYEQYF
>13|-|TRBJ1-2|TRBD1|TRBV7-9
TGTGCCAGCAGCTTGGGGACAGGATATGGCTACACCTTC
CASSLGTGYGYTF
>15|-|TRBJ2-1|-|TRBV5-4
TGTGCCAGCAGCCGAGACCAGACTTCCTACAATGAGCAGTTCTTC
CASSRDQTSYNEQFF
>11|-|TRBJ2-7|TRBD1|TRBV5-1
TGCGCCAGCAGTTTAGAAGGGGGCTGGTACTTC
CASSLEGGWYF
>13|-|TRBJ1-1|-|TRBV30
TGTGCCTGGAGTGTAAACCAGAACACTGAAGCTTTCTTT
CAWSVNQNTEAFF
>18|-|TRBJ2-3|TRBD1|TRBV5-1
TGCGCCAGCAGCTCGGCACCTCCGGGACAGGGATACACAGATACGCAGTATTTT
CASSSAPPGQGYTDTQYF
>16|-|TRBJ2-7|TRBD1|TRBV28
TGTGCCAGCAGTTTTGGCCTGGACAGGGGGCTCTACGAGCAGTACTTC
CASSFGLDRGLYEQYF
>11|-|TRBJ2-5|-|TRBV29-1
TGCAGCGTTGAAAGTGGGGAGACCCAGTACTTC
CSVESGETQYF
>14|-|TRBJ2-3|-|TRBV5-1
TGCGCCAGCAGCTTGGCCCTAGCCGGAGATACGCAGTATTTT
CASSLALAGDTQYF
>14|once|TRBJ2-5|TRBD1|TRBV5-1
TGCGCCAGCAGCCCGGGGACAGTTCAAGAGACCCAGTACTTC
CASSPGTVQETQYF
>14|-|TRBJ1-2|TRBD1|TRBV7-2
TGTGCCAGCAGCTTACAGACAGGGAACTATGGCTACACCTTC
CASSLQTGNYGYTF
>16|-|TRBJ2-7|-|TRBV7-9
TGTGCCAGCAGCTTGGGTACCGGGGCTCTGGGAGACGAGCAGTACTTC
CASSLGTGALGDEQYF
>16|-|TRBJ2-7|TRBD1|TRBV7-7
TGTGCTAGCAGCCCCCGGGACAGGGAAAAAGTTTACGAGCAGTACTTC
CASSPRDREKVYEQYF
>14|-|TRBJ2-1|-|TRBV7-9
TGTGCCAGCAGCTTGGACAGCGTTTACAATGAGCAGTTCTTC
CASSLDSVYNEQFF
>16|-|TRBJ2-1|TRBD2|TRBV18
TGTGCCAGCTCACAGAATGCGGCGGGAGCGGACAATGAGCAGTTCTTC
CASSQNAAGADNEQFF
>14|once|TRBJ2-3|-|TRBV6-6
TGTGCCAGCAGTTACCCTGGACTCCCAGATACGCAGTATTTT
CASSYPGLPDTQYF
>13|few|TRBJ2-7|TRBD2|TRBV25-1
TGTGCCGGGCGGGGGGACCTCTCCTACGAGCAGTACTTC
CAGRGDLSYEQYF
>19|-|TRBJ2-7|TRBD2|TRBV7-2
TGTGCCAGCAGCTTAGTGGTCGGGGGTAGCGGGAACCCATCCTACGAGCAGTACTTC
CASSLVVGGSGNPSYEQYF
>13|-|TRBJ1-6|-|TRBV28
TGTGCCAGCCTGCGGCAGGGCAATTCACCCCTCCACTTT
CASLRQGNSPLHF
>14|-|TRBJ2-2|-|TRBV5-1
TGCGCCAGCAGCTTGTTGGTTGGTACCGGGGAGCTGTTTTTT
CASSLLVGTGELFF
>14|-|TRBJ1-5|TRBD1|TRBV7-9
TGTGCCAGCAGCCCAGACAGGGGCAATCAGCCCCAGCATTTT
CASSPDRGNQPQHF
>13|-|TRBJ1-5|TRBD1|TRBV30
TGTGCCTGGAGTAGACAGGGTGTTCAGCCCCAGCATTTT
CAWSRQGVQPQHF
>15|-|TRBJ1-2|-|TRBV4-1
TGCGCCAGCAGCACAGGTGGGGGGTCTACCTATGGCTACACCTTC
CASSTGGGSTYGYTF
>14|-|TRBJ2-1|-|TRBV7-7
TGTGCTAGCAGCTTGAGGGGACTCTACAATGAGCAGTTCTTC
CASSLRGLYNEQFF
>16|once|TRBJ1-5|-|TRBV6-1
TGTGCCAGCAGTGAAGGAAAAAGGGAGGGCAATCAGCCCCAGCATTTT
CASSEGKREGNQPQHF
>15|-|TRBJ2-7|TRBD2|TRBV27
TGTGCCAGCAGTTTAGGAACGGGAGGGAACGGGGAGCAGTACTTC
CASSLGTGGNGEQYF
>13|-|TRBJ2-3|-|TRBV6-6
TGTGCCAGCAGCGGACGTCTAACAGATACGCAGTATTTT
CASSGRLTDTQYF
>15|-|TRBJ2-7|TRBD2|TRBV30
TGTGCCTGGGGTCGTCTAGCGGGACCCCCCTACGAGCAGTACTTC
CAWGRLAGPPYEQYF
>13|once|TRBJ2-1|-|TRBV11-2
TGTGCCAGCAGCCCGGACTACTACAATGAGCAGTTCTTC
CASSPDYYNEQFF
>14|-|TRBJ1-1|-|TRBV25-1
TGTGCCAGCAGTGGGGAAGGGGGGTACACTGAAGCTTTCTTT
CASSGEGGYTEAFF
>15|-|TRBJ2-1|-|TRBV5-1
TGCGCCAGCAGCTCGACCGGGCGCGGTAACAATGAGCAGTTCTTC
CASSSTGRGNNEQFF
>15|-|TRBJ1-6|-|TRBV5-1
TGCGCCAGCAGCTTGGACAGGGCTAATAATTCACCCCTCCACTTT
CASSLDRANNSPLHF
>13|-|TRBJ1-2|TRBD1|TRBV27
TGTGCCAGCAGTAGTCTACAGGGGTATGGCTACACCTTC
CASSSLQGYGYTF
>13|-|TRBJ1-3|-|TRBV7-9
TGTGCCAGCAGAGCCGGGACAGGAAACACCATATATTTT
CASRAGTGNTIYF
>18|-|TRBJ2-2|TRBD2|TRBV4-1
TGCGCCAGCAGCCCAAGTTCACTAGCGGGAGGTGAGAGCGGGGAGCTGTTTTTT
CASSPSSLAGGESGELFF
>14|-|TRBJ2-3|-|TRBV5-1
TGCGCCAGCAGCCTTACTAGGTTCACAGATACGCAGTATTTT
CASSLTRFTDTQYF
>14|-|TRBJ2-5|TRBD2|TRBV6-6
TGTGCCAGCAGTCCGACTAGCGGCCAAGGGACCCAGTACTTC
CASSPTSGQGTQYF
>15|-|TRBJ1-5|-|TRBV7-6
TGTGCCAGCAGCTTAGATCAAGGGTTGGGTCAGCCCCAGCATTTT
CASSLDQGLGQPQHF
>15|once|TRBJ2-2|-|TRBV7-9
TGTGCCAGCAGAATATGGGGGGTTACCACCGGGGAGCTGTTTTTT
CASRIWGVTTGELFF
>15|once|TRBJ2-1|TRBD1|TRBV11-2
TGTGCCAGCAGCACACGGGACAGAAGCTACAATGAGCAGTTCTTC
CASSTRDRSYNEQFF
>11|-|TRBJ2-7|-|TRBV9
TGTGCCAGCGGGAGGGACAGCGAGCAGTACTTC
CASGRDSEQYF
>13|-|TRBJ2-7|TRBD1|TRBV6-1
TGTGCCAGCAGTTGGACAGGGACAATCGAGCAGTACTTC
CASSWTGTIEQYF
>15|-|TRBJ2-2|-|TRBV14
TGTGCCAGCAGCCAAGGACAGGCAAACACCGGGGAGCTGTTTTTT
CASSQGQANTGELFF
>14|few|TRBJ1-2|-|TRBV7-9
TGTGCCAGCAGCTTAACAGGTTCTAACTATGGCTACACCTTC
CASSLTGSNYGYTF
>15|-|TRBJ2-1|-|TRBV9
TGTGCCAGCAGTGAATCGGGAAGTACTTACAATGAGCAGTTCTTC
CASSESGSTYNEQFF
>15|-|TRBJ1-6|-|TRBV7-9
TGTGCCAGCAGCTTATCGGGGGCCAATAATTCACCCCTCCACTTT
CASSLSGANNSPLHF